A single sample is the source of the 15 T cell receptor beta chains below, sequenced in a study of cytomegalovirus exposure and HLA in healthy donors. With 60 Vbeta and 13 Jbeta primers, the PCR was carried out. Only in-frame clones appear in the TCRdb table, and some are missing; sequencing was by immunoSEQ multiplex PCR. Of about 210,000 clones in the sample, 78% were seen once. The sample was PBMCs. Receptors were obtained from a boy under 18 in good health and CMV-seronegative.

The CDR3 loop is CAWSRGSSTDTQYF. In DNA, the CDR3 is TGTGCCTGGAGTCGCGGTTCTAGCACAGATACGCAGTATTTT. J is TRBJ2-3 and V is TRBV30; D call uncertain. Trimming took off 2 bases at V and 0 bases at J, with 9 bases between the two ends. The length of the CDR3 is 14 residues. Germline V lookup: CDR1 GTSNPN, CDR2 SVGIG (reference sequence).

The CDR3 loop reads CASSRTANEKLFF. The CDR3 region has the DNA TGTGCCAGCAGCAGGACAGCTAATGAAAAACTGTTTTTT. The V and J genes are TRBV5-6 and TRBJ1-4; the D gene is possibly TRBD1 (6 bases). This CDR3 comprises 13 residues. Deletions cut 4 bases from V and 3 bases from J, with 7 bases between. Per germline, CDR1 SGHDT and CDR2 YYEEEE.

This clone was recorded only once. Other DNA variants within this sample encode the same CDR3. The V gene is TRBV27, the J gene TRBJ2-7; D not resolved. CDR3 length: 13 amino acids. CDR1 is MNHEY, CDR2 SMNVEV, per germline (reference sequence). Trimming took off 3 bases at V and 2 bases at J, with 8 bases between the two ends. The CDR3 loop reads CASSFAGTYEQYF. The CDR3 DNA reads as TGTGCCAGCAGTTTCGCAGGAACCTACGAGCAGTACTTC.

The rearrangement joins TRBV25-1 to TRBJ1-2; D call uncertain. The CDR3 has 15 amino acids. Germline CDR1 MGHDK, CDR2 SYGVNS. The ends were cut back, 3 bases at V and 4 bases at J, with 15 bases in the middle. In nucleotides, the CDR3 is TGTGCCAGCAGTGATTGGGGAGGGTGGGCCTATGGCTACACCTTC. The encoded protein is CASSDWGGWAYGYTF.

This clone appeared a few times. This rearrangement joins TRBV29-1 to TRBJ1-5; D might be TRBD1 (6 bases). This CDR3 region has 13 residues. Trimming shortened V by 6 bases and J by 0 bases, and 9 bases separated the two germline ends. In germline, CDR1 is SQVTM, CDR2 ANQGSEA. For the CDR3, the DNA is TGCAGCGTAAGACAGGATAGCAATCAGCCCCAGCATTTT. Translating it yields CSVRQDSNQPQHF.

The chain is built from TRBV2 and TRBJ2-2; D possibly corresponds to TRBD2 (5 bases). The CDR3 length is 12 residues. V lost 6 bases, J lost 3 bases, and 5 bases lay in between. Germline V gene sequence: CDR1 SNHLY, CDR2 FYNNEI. CDR3 protein: CASREDTGELFF. CDR3 bases: TGTGCCAGCAGGGAGGACACCGGGGAGCTGTTTTTT.

The rearrangement uses TRBV6-7 and TRBJ2-1, with 9 bases fitting TRBD2. Being an ORF, TRBV6-7 has a function that is uncertain. The CDR3 is made up of 20 amino acids. V lost 0 bases and J lost 9; bases outside the gene matches: 21. The CDR3 spells CASSYSSASGEPGGRGEQFF. The DNA for the CDR3 is TGTGCCAGCAGTTACTCGAGTGCTAGCGGGGAGCCCGGGGGTCGGGGTGAGCAGTTCTTC.

The V call is TRBV18, the J call TRBJ1-1; TRBD1 aligns across 9 bases. The CDR3 is made up of 15 amino acids. CDR1 is KGHSH and CDR2 is LQKENI in the germline V gene. The V segment lost 6 bases and the J segment 3 bases; nucleotides outside the gene matches: 8. CDR3 nucleotides: TGTGCCAGCTCCGGACAGGGGCGCTCGGACACTGAAGCTTTCTTT. It codes for CASSGQGRSDTEAFF.

This rearrangement joins TRBV19 to TRBJ2-2; a possible D gene is TRBD2 (5 bases). CDR1 and CDR2 (germline): LNHDA, SQIVND (reference sequence). This CDR3 is 17 amino acids long. V was pared by 6 bases and J by 6 bases, with 23 bases between. CDR3 DNA sequence: TGTGCCAGTAGGACCCGCCTTACGGGGTCCCAGGCCGGGGAGCTGTTTTTT. Its protein is CASRTRLTGSQAGELFF.

The rearrangement uses TRBV6-6 and TRBJ1-5, with a weak D call TRBD1 (6 bases). With 8 bases removed from V and 0 bases from J, the gap between germline ends came to 17 bases. The CDR3 consists of 16 residues. Germline CDR1 MNHNY, CDR2 SVGAGI (reference sequence). CDR3 loop: CASGGAVTNSNQPQHF. DNA for the CDR3: TGTGCCAGCGGGGGGGCGGTTACCAATAGCAATCAGCCCCAGCATTTT.

The rearrangement joins TRBV6-1 to TRBJ1-2; D gene ambiguous. V lost 1 base and J 0 bases, leaving 9 bases between the germline ends. Germline lookup yields CDR1 MNHNS and CDR2 SASEGT. The CDR3 contains 15 residues. In DNA form, the CDR3 reads TGTGCCAGCAGTGAAGGTGTTATCTCTAACTATGGCTACACCTTC. This codes for CASSEGVISNYGYTF.

The CDR3 region is CASSSRRQGSLLEQYF. The CDR3 region has the DNA TGTGCCAGCAGCTCACGCAGACAGGGTTCTTTACTCGAGCAGTACTTC. The J gene is TRBJ2-7, the V gene TRBV5-6; the match to TRBD1 covers 7 bases. Trimming cost V 3 bases and J 6 bases; bases outside gene matches: 15. This CDR3 region has 16 residues. Germline loops: CDR1 SGHDT, CDR2 YYEEEE.

The J gene is TRBJ1-2, the V gene TRBV7-8, with a tentative D call TRBD1 (6 bases). V shed 4 bases and J shed 4 bases, with 13 bases lying between them. The CDR3 contains 14 residues. Looked up from germline, CDR1 is SGHVS and CDR2 is FQNEAQ. The CDR3 coding sequence is TGTGCCAGCAGCTCCTTCGACAGGTTCTATGGCTACACCTTC. It translates to CASSSFDRFYGYTF.

The chain is built from TRBV19 and TRBJ1-2; 8 bases map to TRBD1. V shed 1 base, J shed 4 bases, and the junction held 14 bases outside the gene matches. There are 18 residues in the CDR3. CDR1 LNHDA and CDR2 SQIVND come from the germline V gene (reference sequence). CDR3 loop: CASSIGGGTGERGYGYTF. For the CDR3, the DNA is TGTGCCAGTAGTATAGGTGGGGGGACAGGAGAAAGGGGCTATGGCTACACCTTC.

V is TRBV7-9 and J is TRBJ2-2; maybe TRBD1 (5 bases). V lost 6 bases and J lost 8, with 19 bases in between. The CDR3 has 15 amino acids. The germline CDR1 and CDR2 sequences are SEHNR and FQNEAQ (reference sequence). In DNA, the CDR3 is TGTGCCAGCAGAAGAAGGGGCCCCGACTCGGGGGAGCTGTTTTTT. It translates to CASRRRGPDSGELFF.